This TCR beta chain was identified during a study of T cells in localized non-small cell lung cancer. Findings and caveats of the study: The appearance of a median approximately 60 of the top 100 tumor clones was seen in adjacent lung. Compared with tumor, uninvolved adjacent lung displayed greater T cell clonality, ranking highest overall.

The length of the CDR3 is 14 residues. In germline, CDR1 is SNHLY, CDR2 FYNNEI. Trimming left V 7 bases short and J 3 bases short, with 15 bases between. A word on this clone: As yet, its antigen is unknown.

Only in-frame clones appear in the TCRdb table, and some are missing; sequencing was by immunoSEQ multiplex PCR. The sample has roughly 27,000 clones; over 80% are singletons. The source of this sequence is a woman aged 40-75 years with stage III lung adenocarcinoma. The V gene is TRBV2, the J gene TRBJ1-2; D unresolved. This specimen was peripheral blood mononuclear cells, taken before any cancer treatment. CDR3 sequence: CASILPGVDYGYTF. The CDR3 DNA reads TGTGCCAGCATCCTTCCTGGGGTTGACTATGGCTACACCTTC.